This entry lists 14 T cell receptor beta chains sequenced from one sample in a study of follicular helper T cells after annual influenza vaccination. Time point indicated: 2014-2015 season, pre-vaccination. Generated by immunoSEQ multiplex PCR, the TCRdb table keeps only in-frame clones and is missing some. The sample has approximately 12,000 clones; around 80% are singletons. The sequencing used CXCR5- memory CD4+ T cells sorted from blood, collected on the day of influenza vaccination. The receptors come from an adult who received the influenza vaccine.

In this sample, this clone turned up a few times. The chain recombines TRBV6-1 with TRBJ2-7; 8 bases fit TRBD1. Germline CDR1 reads MNHNS; CDR2 reads SASEGT. The V and J ends lost 8 bases and 11 bases, in that order; junction bases with no gene match: 17. The CDR3 loop spans 14 amino acids. As DNA, the CDR3 is TGTGCCAGCGAACCGGGACAGGACCGCGGGGTAGAGTACTTC. Translating it yields CASEPGQDRGVEYF.

This chain links TRBV4-2 with TRBJ2-1, with 10 bases fitting TRBD2. The CDR3 consists of 16 residues. Germline V gene lookup returns CDR1 LGHNA and CDR2 YNFKEQ. V was clipped by 0 bases and J by 8 bases; unmatched bases: 7. CDR3 nucleotide sequence: TGTGCCAGCAGCCAAGAAGGGAGCGGGGGGGCCCATGAGCAGTTCTTC. Translating gives CASSQEGSGGAHEQFF.

This chain connects TRBV2 to TRBJ1-4, with TRBD1 matching 7 bases. CDR1 and CDR2 (germline): SNHLY, FYNNEI. The V gene end was trimmed by 10 bases and the J gene end by 8 bases; junction bases not matched to a gene: 13. The CDR3 runs to 14 residues. CDR3 region: CATRGGTAREKLFF. The DNA of the CDR3 is TGTGCCACCAGGGGGGGGACCGCACGAGAAAAACTGTTTTTT. Full variable domain (outside the CDR3, taken from reference TRBV2 and TRBJ1-4): EPEVTQTPSHQVTQMGQEVILRCVPISNHLYFYWYRQILGQKVEFLVSFYNNEISEKSEIFDDQFSVERPDGSNFTLKIRSTKLEDSAMYFCATRGGTAREKLFFGSGTQLSVL.

The chain combines TRBV7-9 with TRBJ1-2, with TRBD1 matching over 7 bases. The V gene's germline CDR1 is SEHNR and CDR2 FQNEAQ (reference sequence). CDR3 size: 13 residues. Trimming cost V 6 bases and J 6 bases; bases outside gene matches: 7. This chain's CDR3 is CASRIGGADGYTF. CDR3 nucleotide sequence: TGTGCCAGCAGAATAGGGGGCGCGGATGGCTACACCTTC.

This chain uses TRBV9 with TRBJ2-1; 8 bases align to TRBD2. Germline V gene data show CDR1 as SGDLS and CDR2 as YYNGEE. V was clipped by 4 bases and J by 6 bases; unmatched bases: 6. The CDR3 has 14 residues. CDR3 amino acids: CASSFQTSANEQFF. The CDR3 DNA reads as TGTGCCAGCAGCTTCCAGACTAGCGCCAATGAGCAGTTCTTC.

The chain recombines TRBV18 with TRBJ2-3; D is possibly TRBD1 or TRBD2 (6 bases each). V gave up 3 bases and J gave up 1 base, with 17 bases separating them. The CDR3 totals 17 residues. Germline CDR1 and CDR2: KGHSH and LQKENI. DNA for the CDR3: TGTGCCAGCTCACCGAAGAGTTCGGGGGCCGGCACAGATACGCAGTATTTT. It specifies CASSPKSSGAGTDTQYF.

The chain uses TRBV7-3 and TRBJ2-1; 7 positions agree with TRBD2. The V gene's germline CDR1 is SGHTA and CDR2 FQGTGA. The CDR3 runs to 14 residues. V lost 4 bases, J lost 3 bases, and 3 bases stayed unmatched. The CDR3 bases are TGTGCCAGCAGCTCCCGGGGGGACTACAATGAGCAGTTCTTC. Its protein is CASSSRGDYNEQFF.

This clone has just a few counts. The V gene is TRBV5-5, the J gene TRBJ2-7; D is tentatively TRBD1 or TRBD2 (7 bases each). V dropped 5 bases and J dropped 2 bases, with 17 bases sitting between them. CDR1 and CDR2 from the germline V gene are SGHKS and YYEKEE (reference sequence). This CDR3 has 15 amino acids. The CDR3 bases are TGTGCCAGCAGTCGATACAGGGGAGGGACCTACGAGCAGTACTTC. Translated, it gives CASSRYRGGTYEQYF.

This clone was seen only once. The chain carries TRBV25-1 and TRBJ2-1, with 10 bases matching TRBD2. V gave up 4 bases and J gave up 4 bases; unmatched junction bases: 7. The CDR3 is 16 residues long. CDR1 MGHDK and CDR2 SYGVNS come from the germline V gene. For the CDR3, the DNA is TGTGCCAGCAGTGGCGCGGGACTAGCGCCATACAATGAGCAGTTCTTC. Translating gives CASSGAGLAPYNEQFF.

This chain uses TRBV19 with TRBJ2-7; a weak D match, TRBD2 (5 bases). In germline, CDR1 is LNHDA, CDR2 SQIVND (reference sequence). The V end lost 7 bases, the J end lost 4 bases, and 17 bases lay between the germline ends. This CDR3 region has 14 residues. The CDR3 loop is CASTPGMGTYEQYF. The CDR3 DNA sequence: TGTGCCAGTACCCCCGGGATGGGAACTTACGAGCAGTACTTC. The whole variable domain, filled in from reference TRBV19 and TRBJ2-7, reads DGGITQSPKYLFRKEGQNVTLSCEQNLNHDAMYWYRQDPGQGLRLIYYSQIVNDFQKGDIAEGYSVSREKKESFPLTVTSAQKNPTAFYLCASTPGMGTYEQYFGPGTRLTVT.

The chain uses TRBV9 and TRBJ2-7; 10 bases fit TRBD2. The CDR3 spans 14 residues. With 0 bases clipped from V and 3 bases from J, the junction kept 0 bases outside the gene matches. The germline V gene has CDR1 SGDLS and CDR2 YYNGEE. The CDR3, as DNA: TGTGCCAGCAGCGTAGGGACTAGCGGCTACGAGCAGTACTTC. This translates into CASSVGTSGYEQYF.

This chain connects TRBV18 to TRBJ2-3, with D perhaps matching TRBD1 or TRBD2 (6 bases each). The CDR3 spans 15 residues. V lost 6 bases, J lost 0 bases, and 13 bases lay in between. CDR1 KGHSH and CDR2 LQKENI come from the germline V gene. The CDR3, as DNA: TGTGCCAGCTCCCCGTCGGGGGCTAGCACAGATACGCAGTATTTT. Translated, it gives CASSPSGASTDTQYF.

The chain carries TRBV27 and TRBJ2-7; D might be TRBD2 (5 bases). V lost 6 bases to trimming and J lost 6 bases, with 12 bases between them. The CDR3 covers 12 residues. From germline, CDR1 is MNHEY and CDR2 SMNVEV (reference sequence). This chain's CDR3 is CASSSRAGEQYF. In DNA form, the CDR3 reads TGTGCCAGCAGCTCCCGGGCGGGCGAGCAGTACTTC.

The chain carries TRBV5-4 and TRBJ1-4; a weak D match, TRBD1 (6 bases). The V gene lost 1 base and the J gene lost 5 bases, with 9 bases spanning the gap. Germline V gene sequence: CDR1 SGHNT, CDR2 YYREEE (reference sequence). This CDR3 contains 14 residues. The CDR3 region is CASSLQGINEKLFF. As DNA, the CDR3 is TGTGCCAGCAGCTTGCAGGGGATAAATGAAAAACTGTTTTTT.